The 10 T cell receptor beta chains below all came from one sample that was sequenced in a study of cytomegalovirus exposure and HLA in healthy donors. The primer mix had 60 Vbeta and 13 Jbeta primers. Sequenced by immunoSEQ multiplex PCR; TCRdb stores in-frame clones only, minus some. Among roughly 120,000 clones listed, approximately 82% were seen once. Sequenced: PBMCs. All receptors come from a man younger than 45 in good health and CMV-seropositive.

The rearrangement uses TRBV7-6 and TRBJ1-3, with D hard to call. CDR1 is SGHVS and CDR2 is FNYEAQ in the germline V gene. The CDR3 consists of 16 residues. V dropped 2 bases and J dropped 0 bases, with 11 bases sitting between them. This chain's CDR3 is CASSLNGESSGNTIYF. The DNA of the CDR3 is TGTGCCAGCAGCTTAAACGGGGAGAGCTCTGGAAACACCATATATTTT.

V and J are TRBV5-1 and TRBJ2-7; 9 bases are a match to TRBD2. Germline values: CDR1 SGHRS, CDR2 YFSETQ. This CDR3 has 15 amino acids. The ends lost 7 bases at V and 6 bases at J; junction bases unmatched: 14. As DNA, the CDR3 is TGCGCCAGCCGCCCAGAAGCGGGGGGTCCGTTCGAGCAGTACTTC. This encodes CASRPEAGGPFEQYF.

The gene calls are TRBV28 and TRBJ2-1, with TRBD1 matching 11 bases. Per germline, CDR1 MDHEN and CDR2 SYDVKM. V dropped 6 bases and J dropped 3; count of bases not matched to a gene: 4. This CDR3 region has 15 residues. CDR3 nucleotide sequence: TGTGCCAGCAGGACGGGGACAGGGGGCTACAATGAGCAGTTCTTC. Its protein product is CASRTGTGGYNEQFF.

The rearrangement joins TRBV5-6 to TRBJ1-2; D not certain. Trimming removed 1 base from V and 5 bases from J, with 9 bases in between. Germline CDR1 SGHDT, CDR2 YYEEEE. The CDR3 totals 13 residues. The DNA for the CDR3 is TGTGCCAGCAGCTTGAACACGAAGTATGGCTACACCTTC. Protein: CASSLNTKYGYTF.

CDR3 DNA sequence: TGTGCCAGCAGTGAAGCGCCTAGGGGGCCCTATGGCTACACCTTC. Its protein is CASSEAPRGPYGYTF. J is TRBJ1-2 and V is TRBV6-1, with 7 nucleotides matching TRBD1. This CDR3 is built from 15 residues. J was trimmed by 4 bases and V by 0 bases; bases with no gene match: 5. CDR1 is MNHNS, CDR2 SASEGT, per germline.

CDR3 loop: CAWSPGGQINGYTF. DNA of the CDR3: TGTGCCTGGAGCCCGGGAGGGCAAATAAATGGCTACACCTTC. V gene TRBV30 combines with J gene TRBJ1-2; D gene ambiguous. V shed 3 bases and J shed 6 bases, with 17 bases lying between them. Germline-derived CDR1 and CDR2 are GTSNPN and SVGIG (reference sequence). The CDR3 is 14 amino acids.

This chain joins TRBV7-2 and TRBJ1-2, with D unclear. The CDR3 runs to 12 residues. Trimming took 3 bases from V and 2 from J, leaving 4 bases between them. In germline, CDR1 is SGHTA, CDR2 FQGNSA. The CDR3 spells CASSLRNYGYTF. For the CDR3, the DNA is TGTGCCAGCAGCTTGAGGAACTATGGCTACACCTTC.

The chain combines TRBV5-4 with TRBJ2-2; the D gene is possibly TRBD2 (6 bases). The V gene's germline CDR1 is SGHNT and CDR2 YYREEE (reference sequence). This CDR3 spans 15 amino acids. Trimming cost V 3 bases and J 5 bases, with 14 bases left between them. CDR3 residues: CASSSGRGGTGELFF. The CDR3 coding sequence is TGTGCCAGCAGCTCTGGAAGGGGAGGAACCGGGGAGCTGTTTTTT.

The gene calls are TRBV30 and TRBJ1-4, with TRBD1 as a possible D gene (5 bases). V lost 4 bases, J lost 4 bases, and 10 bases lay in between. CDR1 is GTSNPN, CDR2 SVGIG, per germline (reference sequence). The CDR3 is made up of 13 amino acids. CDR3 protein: CAWTRGINEKLFF. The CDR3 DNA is TGTGCCTGGACTAGGGGTATTAATGAAAAACTGTTTTTT.

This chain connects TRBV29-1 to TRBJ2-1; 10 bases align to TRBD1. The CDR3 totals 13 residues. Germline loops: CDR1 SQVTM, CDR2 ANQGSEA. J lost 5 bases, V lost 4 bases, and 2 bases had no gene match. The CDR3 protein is CSVVGTGDNEQFF. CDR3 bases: TGCAGCGTTGTCGGGACAGGGGACAATGAGCAGTTCTTC.